This is a list of T cell receptor beta chains from one sample in a study of CD8+CD57+ T cells in acquired aplastic anemia. In TCRdb, the reads were re-called with MiXCR into one record per CDR3 protein. This sample has some 180,000 distinct CDR3 sequences, with 45% to 60% found just once. The sequenced sample consisted of sorted CD4+, CD8+, or CD8+CD57+ T cells (not recorded which) from PBMCs. The origin of the receptors is a human donor with aplastic anemia. Each CDR3 is given with its conserved first and last residue. The D gene is left open where the match is weak. Clone size appears in some rows only: once, few, many, or a class for an expanded clone.

TRBJ1-2	NA	TRBV19	once	TGTGCCAGTAGTATAGGGACAGATCATGGCTACACCTTC	CASSIGTDHGYTF
TRBJ2-7	NA	TRBV28	NA	TGTGCCAGCAGTCCCCACCGGCAGGTCTCCTACGAGCAGTACTTC	CASSPHRQVSYEQYF
TRBJ1-1	NA	TRBV7-9	many	TGTGCCAGCAGCTCCCGAATGGGCACTGAAGCTTTCTTT	CASSSRMGTEAFF
TRBJ2-7	NA	TRBV3-1	few	TGTGCCAGCAGCCACTTAGCGGGACAGGGCTCCTACGAGCAGTACTTC	CASSHLAGQGSYEQYF
TRBJ2-3	TRBD1	TRBV5-6	NA	TGTGCCAGCAGCGGCCCGGGACAGGGTACAGATACGCAGTATTTT	CASSGPGQGTDTQYF
TRBJ2-1	TRBD2	TRBV9	NA	TGTGCCAGCAGCGTAGGGACTAGCGGGGGATCGTATGAGCAGTTCTTC	CASSVGTSGGSYEQFF
TRBJ1-1	TRBD1	TRBV9	NA	TGTGCCAGCAACCGACAGGGGATTACGACTGATGCTTTCTTT	CASNRQGITTDAFF
TRBJ1-6	NA	TRBV2	once	TGTGCCAGCAGTTTAGACAACTCCTATAATTCACCCCTCCACTTT	CASSLDNSYNSPLHF
TRBJ2-2	TRBD2	TRBV29-1	NA	TGCAGCGTTGCAGCGGGGGGGCCTAACACCGGGGAGCTGTTTTTT	CSVAAGGPNTGELFF
TRBJ2-2	NA	TRBV7-2	NA	TGTGCCAGCAGCTTAAACCCGGGAAACACCGGGGAGCTGTTTTTT	CASSLNPGNTGELFF
TRBJ2-7	NA	TRBV2	many	TGTGCCAGCAGTGCCGGATGGGGCTCCTACGAGCAGTACTTC	CASSAGWGSYEQYF
TRBJ1-2	NA	TRBV6-5	NA	TGTGCCAGCAGTTACTCGACAGGTGCTAACTATGGCTACACCTTC	CASSYSTGANYGYTF
TRBJ1-1	NA	TRBV5-4	many	TGTGCCAGCAGCGGGAGGTTGAACACTGAAGCTTTCTTT	CASSGRLNTEAFF
TRBJ2-2	NA	TRBV3-1	NA	TGTGCCAGCAGCCATAACGGGGCGAGGGACACCGGGGAGCTGTTTTTT	CASSHNGARDTGELFF
TRBJ2-3	NA	TRBV20-1	few	TGCAGTGCTACGTACCAGGCTGGGCAAAGCACAGATACGCAGTATTTT	CSATYQAGQSTDTQYF
TRBJ1-1	NA	TRBV7-9	NA	TGTGCCAGCAGCTTCCCGGACACTGAAGCTTTCTTT	CASSFPDTEAFF
TRBJ2-3	NA	TRBV7-9	many	TGTGCCAGCAGTTGGGATGTGAGGGATACGCAGTATTTT	CASSWDVRDTQYF
TRBJ2-7	TRBD1	TRBV2	NA	TGTGCCAGCCGTCCCGGGACAGGGATTTCCTACGAGCAGTACTTC	CASRPGTGISYEQYF
TRBJ1-1	NA	TRBV5-6	many	TGTGCCAGCTCCCGCTGGGGGAGGACTGAAGCTTTCTTT	CASSRWGRTEAFF
TRBJ1-5	NA	TRBV12-3/TRBV12-4	few	TGTGCCAGCAGTTTAGCGCTGGGTCAGCCCCAGCATTTT	CASSLALGQPQHF
TRBJ1-1	NA	TRBV10-3	NA	TGTGCCATCACGGACAATATGAACACTGAAGCTTTCTTT	CAITDNMNTEAFF
TRBJ2-3	NA	TRBV7-2	many	TGTGCCAGTGGGGGGCGTTTGCAGTATTTT	CASGGRLQYF
TRBJ2-1	NA	TRBV24-1	many	TGTGCCACCAGTGATATGGACGGGAGAAATGACAATGAGCAGTTCTTC	CATSDMDGRNDNEQFF
TRBJ1-1	NA	TRBV2	NA	TGCGCCAGCAGTGAGTCGAGTCAGGAGAACACTGAAGCTTTCTTT	CASSESSQENTEAFF
TRBJ2-7	NA	TRBV29-1	few	TGCAGCGTTGAACTGCGACAGACAAGCTCCTACGAGCAGTACTTC	CSVELRQTSSYEQYF
TRBJ1-1	NA	TRBV4-1	few	TGCGCCAGCAGCCAAGGGTACGAGACTGAAGCTTTCTTT	CASSQGYETEAFF
TRBJ2-7	TRBD1	TRBV6-2/TRBV6-3	many	TGTGCCAGCAGCTCAGGGGGGACAGGGGGCAACGAGCAGTACTTC	CASSSGGTGGNEQYF
TRBJ2-6	NA	TRBV29-1	NA	TGCAGCGTTGGATGGGGGGCCAACGTCCTGACTTTC	CSVGWGANVLTF
TRBJ1-1	NA	TRBV6-1	many	TGTGCCAGCAGTGTGTTGGACACTGAAGCTTTCTTT	CASSVLDTEAFF
TRBJ2-7	TRBD1	TRBV20-1	many	TGCAGTGCTAGAGCAGGGGGCTACGGCTCCTACGAGCAGTACTTC	CSARAGGYGSYEQYF
TRBJ2-7	TRBD1	TRBV29-1	NA	TGCAGCGCTTGTGTTACAGGGGACTACGAGCAGTACTTC	CSACVTGDYEQYF
TRBJ1-4	NA	TRBV9	NA	TGTGCCAGCTCTCAAGGACTTTCTAGTGAAAAACTGTTTTTT	CASSQGLSSEKLFF
TRBJ1-1	NA	TRBV9	many	TGTGCCAGCAGCGTAGTGGGGAGTCTGAACACTGAAGCTTTCTTT	CASSVVGSLNTEAFF
TRBJ2-3	NA	TRBV5-4	many	TGTGCCAGCAGCTCTTCTAGGGCTGGAGGTGATACGCAGTATTTT	CASSSSRAGGDTQYF
TRBJ2-3	NA	TRBV4-1	many	TGCGCCAGCAGCCAAGATCCTCGCCCCAGCAGGGGTCACACAGATACGCAGTATTTT	CASSQDPRPSRGHTDTQYF
TRBJ1-1	NA	TRBV19	NA	TGTGCCAGTAGCATTCCCGAAGTGAACACTGAAGCTTTCTTT	CASSIPEVNTEAFF
TRBJ2-7	NA	TRBV5-1	many	TGCGCCAGCAGCTTAGGTTACAGCTCCTACGAGCAGTACTTC	CASSLGYSSYEQYF
TRBJ1-3	NA	TRBV19	NA	TGTGCCAGTAGTACAGGGACTGGAAACACCATATATTTT	CASSTGTGNTIYF
TRBJ2-1	NA	TRBV7-6	many	TGTGCCAGCAGTCGTTCCTACAATGAGCAGTTCTTC	CASSRSYNEQFF